Each of the 15 T cell receptor beta chains below was sequenced from the same sample in a study of blood T cell repertoires in COVID-19. Sequenced by immunoSEQ multiplex PCR; TCRdb stores in-frame clones only, minus some. The table lists approximately 170,000 clones, approximately 82% of them singletons. The sample comprised PBMCs or T cells enriched from blood (not recorded which). These receptors all stem from a woman aged 45-65 years who had recovered from COVID-19.

The chain joins TRBV9 to TRBJ2-1, with 8 bases that match TRBD2. In germline, CDR1 is SGDLS, CDR2 YYNGEE. CDR3 length: 17 amino acids. Trimming took 4 bases from V and 5 from J; bases not matched to a gene: 14. The CDR3, as DNA: TGTGCCAGCAGCCCTTGGGGGGGAACTAGCGGAGACAATGAGCAGTTCTTC. Its protein is CASSPWGGTSGDNEQFF.

This clone was observed a few times. The J gene is TRBJ2-1, the V gene TRBV10-3, with 7 bases identical to TRBD2. Germline trimming cut 10 bases from V and 4 bases from J; bases unmatched to any gene: 7. The CDR3 consists of 13 residues. CDR1 ENHRY and CDR2 SYGVKD come from the germline V gene. The CDR3 nucleotides are TGTGCCACCCGACTAGCCGAATACAATGAGCAGTTCTTC. Translating gives CATRLAEYNEQFF.

The rearrangement joins TRBV3-1 (or the pseudogene TRBV3-2) to TRBJ1-1, with 7 bases matching TRBD1. Trimming removed 3 bases from V and 1 base from J; junction bases left unmatched: 2. CDR1 and CDR2 from the germline V gene are LGHDT and YNNKEL (reference sequence). The CDR3 extends over 14 amino acids. The CDR3 here is CASSQDRPNTEAFF. CDR3 nucleotide sequence: TGTGCCAGCAGCCAGGACAGGCCGAACACTGAAGCTTTCTTT.

V gene TRBV19 combines with J gene TRBJ1-1; TRBD1 is a possible D gene (6 bases). V was pared by 5 bases and J by 0 bases, with 13 bases between. The CDR3 spans 15 residues. Germline lookup yields CDR1 LNHDA and CDR2 SQIVND (reference sequence). Written as DNA, the CDR3 is TGTGCCAGTAGTGGGGGACATCTAATGAACACTGAAGCTTTCTTT. Protein sequence: CASSGGHLMNTEAFF.

The count of this clone is one. The chain uses TRBV5-1 and TRBJ2-6; a possible D gene is TRBD1 (5 bases). With 4 bases removed from V and 0 bases from J, the gap between germline ends came to 11 bases. The CDR3 is 16 residues long. Per the germline V gene, CDR1 is SGHRS and CDR2 is YFSETQ. The chain's CDR3 is CASSPKTDSGANVLTF. The CDR3 DNA follows: TGCGCCAGCAGCCCAAAGACAGACTCTGGGGCCAACGTCCTGACTTTC.

V is TRBV7-2 and J is TRBJ1-6; TRBD1 agrees at 7 bases. The CDR3 runs to 16 residues. V trimming: 7 bases; J trimming: 0 bases; junction bases outside the gene matches: 6. Per germline, CDR1 SGHTA and CDR2 FQGNSA. This CDR3 is CASNGTAFSYNSPLHF. CDR3 DNA: TGTGCCAGCAACGGGACAGCATTCTCCTATAATTCACCCCTCCACTTT.

The chain links TRBV7-2 to TRBJ2-1; TRBD2 aligns across 8 bases. Germline-derived CDR1 and CDR2 are SGHTA and FQGNSA. The CDR3 is 17 residues long. Trimming at V came to 5 bases and at J to 4 bases, leaving 13 bases not matched to a gene. This CDR3 is CASSPIGGGEGYNEQFF. The CDR3 DNA follows: TGTGCCAGCAGCCCCATCGGGGGGGGTGAGGGGTACAATGAGCAGTTCTTC.

The chain joins TRBV7-9 to TRBJ2-5, with TRBD1 as a possible D gene (6 bases). The germline V gene has CDR1 SEHNR and CDR2 FQNEAQ (reference sequence). V lost 4 bases, J lost 4 bases, and 22 bases lay in between. CDR3 length: 17 residues. In DNA, the CDR3 is TGTGCCAGCAGCTCCGACCCTTGGGACACGGTGGTAGAGACCCAGTACTTC. Its protein product is CASSSDPWDTVVETQYF. Combining the CDR3 with reference TRBV7-9 and TRBJ2-5 gives the whole variable domain DTGVSQNPRHKITKRGQNVTFRCDPISEHNRLYWYRQTLGQGPEFLTYFQNEAQLEKSRLLSDRFSAERPKGSFSTLEIQRTEQGDSAMYLCASSSDPWDTVVETQYFGPGTRLLVL.

The rearrangement joins TRBV5-1 to TRBJ2-5; 9 bases align to TRBD2. Per the germline V gene, CDR1 is SGHRS and CDR2 is YFSETQ. J gave up 5 bases and V 6 bases, and 14 bases lay outside the gene matches. CDR3 length: 16 residues. In nucleotides, the CDR3 is TGCGCCAGCATCGCCGGGCGGGGGGGCCTTAGGGAGACCCAGTACTTC. This translates into CASIAGRGGLRETQYF.

This chain connects TRBV13 to TRBJ1-6; 11 bases align to TRBD1. Germline CDR1 reads PRHDT; CDR2 reads FYEKMQ (reference sequence). J was trimmed by 13 bases and V by 5 bases; bases with no gene match: 10. CDR3 size: 15 residues. CDR3 nucleotide sequence: TGTGCCAGCAGCCTCCGGGACAGGGGGTCTGGGCCCCTCCACTTT. This translates into CASSLRDRGSGPLHF.

CDR3 sequence: CASSLGVAGGSTDTQYF. In DNA, the CDR3 is TGTGCCAGCAGCTTGGGAGTAGCGGGGGGATCTACAGATACGCAGTATTTT. The chain links TRBV7-9 to TRBJ2-3, with TRBD2 matching 10 bases. The CDR3 consists of 17 residues. V trimming: 3 bases; J trimming: 3 bases; junction bases outside the gene matches: 9. Germline CDR1 is SEHNR and CDR2 is FQNEAQ (reference sequence).

The V and J genes are TRBV11-3 and TRBJ2-1, with D tentatively TRBD2 (6 bases). The length of the CDR3 is 15 residues. Germline V CDR1 and CDR2: SGHNT, YENEEA. Trimming removed 5 bases from V and 8 bases from J, with 19 bases in between. The chain's CDR3 is CASSPGWRGSDEQFF. For the CDR3, the DNA is TGTGCCAGCAGCCCCGGCTGGCGGGGAAGCGATGAGCAGTTCTTC.

The chain employs TRBV2 and TRBJ2-1; 10 bases map to TRBD2. This CDR3 contains 14 residues. Trimming removed 10 bases from V and 6 bases from J; junction bases left unmatched: 9. The V gene's germline CDR1 is SNHLY and CDR2 FYNNEI. The CDR3, as DNA: TGTGCCACCCAACGACTAGCGGGCGGCAATGAGCAGTTCTTC. As protein: CATQRLAGGNEQFF.

A remark on this clone: A read error may account for a junction end that differs from germline. This chain connects TRBV2 to TRBJ1-1, with D perhaps TRBD1 (5 bases). The germline gives CDR1 SNHLY, CDR2 FYNNEI. The CDR3 is made up of 11 amino acids. CDR3 nucleotides: TGTGCCAGCAGTGAAGCGCGGGGCGGCATATTT. Translating gives CASSEARGGIF.

The sample holds many counts of this clone. Distinct nucleotide sequences in the sample also encode this CDR3. The genes are TRBV5-6 and TRBJ1-6, with 8 bases aligning to TRBD1. The CDR3 runs 14 residues. J was trimmed by 7 bases and V by 3 bases; bases with no gene match: 3. The germline V gene has CDR1 SGHDT and CDR2 YYEEEE. The CDR3 loop is CASSSDRGNSPLHF. The CDR3 coding sequence is TGTGCCAGCAGCTCAGACAGGGGAAATTCACCCCTCCACTTT.